Sequencing of this TCR beta chain was carried out in a study of cytomegalovirus exposure and HLA in healthy donors. Healthy donors of bone marrow made up the group. PCR involved 60 Vbeta and 13 Jbeta primers. The method was immunoSEQ multiplex PCR; TCRdb's version includes in-frame clones alone and lacks a portion of them. The sample carries 100,000 to 150,000 clones, 75% to 85% recorded once. This clone was seen a handful of times. The source material was PBMCs. The sequence derives from a man aged 30-40 years in good health and CMV-seropositive.

CDR3 residues: CASSVGTDQETQYF. For the CDR3, the DNA is TGTGCCAGCAGCGTAGGAACTGACCAAGAGACCCAGTACTTC. The V call is TRBV9, the J call TRBJ2-5; D is unclear. CDR3 size: 14 residues. Germline V CDR1 and CDR2: SGDLS, YYNGEE. Trimming cost V 0 bases and J 0 bases, with 6 bases left between them.